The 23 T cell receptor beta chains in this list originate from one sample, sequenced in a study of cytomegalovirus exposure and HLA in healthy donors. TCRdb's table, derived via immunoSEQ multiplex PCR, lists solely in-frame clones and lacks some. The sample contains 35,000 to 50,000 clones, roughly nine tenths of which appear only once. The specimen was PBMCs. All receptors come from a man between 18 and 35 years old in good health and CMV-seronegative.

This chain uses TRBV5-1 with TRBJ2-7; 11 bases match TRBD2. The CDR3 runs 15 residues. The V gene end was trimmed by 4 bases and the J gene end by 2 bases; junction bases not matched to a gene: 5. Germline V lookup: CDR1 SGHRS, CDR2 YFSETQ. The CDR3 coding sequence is TGCGCCAGCAGCCTGACTAGCGGGAAACCCTACGAGCAGTACTTC. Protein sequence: CASSLTSGKPYEQYF.

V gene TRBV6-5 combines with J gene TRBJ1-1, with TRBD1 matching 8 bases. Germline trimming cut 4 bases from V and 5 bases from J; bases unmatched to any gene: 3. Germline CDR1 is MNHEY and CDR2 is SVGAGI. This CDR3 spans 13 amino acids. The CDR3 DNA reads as TGTGCCAGCAGTTCAAGGACAGGGACTGAAGCTTTCTTT. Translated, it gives CASSSRTGTEAFF.

The DNA for the CDR3 is TGTGCCAGCAGCTTGTACAGCGGGGGCACCGGGGAGCTGTTTTTT. It translates to CASSLYSGGTGELFF. This chain joins TRBV7-6 and TRBJ2-2; 8 bases agree with TRBD2. The germline CDR1 and CDR2 sequences are SGHVS and FNYEAQ. This CDR3 spans 15 amino acids. V dropped 3 bases and J dropped 4; count of bases not matched to a gene: 4.

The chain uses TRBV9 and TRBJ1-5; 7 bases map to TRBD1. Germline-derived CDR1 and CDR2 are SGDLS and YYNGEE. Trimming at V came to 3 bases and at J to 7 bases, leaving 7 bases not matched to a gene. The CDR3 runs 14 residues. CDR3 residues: CASSGHTGEQPQHF. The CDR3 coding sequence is TGTGCCAGCAGCGGACACACAGGGGAACAGCCCCAGCATTTT. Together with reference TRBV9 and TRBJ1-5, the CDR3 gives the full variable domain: DSGVTQTPKHLITATGQRVTLRCSPRSGDLSVYWYQQSLDQGLQFLIQYYNGEERAKGNILERFSAQQFPDLHSELNLSSLELGDSALYFCASSGHTGEQPQHFGDGTRLSIL.

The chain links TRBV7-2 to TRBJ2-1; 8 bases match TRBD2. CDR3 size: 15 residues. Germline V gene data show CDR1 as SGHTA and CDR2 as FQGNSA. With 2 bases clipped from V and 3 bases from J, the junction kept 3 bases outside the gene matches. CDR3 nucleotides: TGTGCCAGCAGCTTACCGGGACTAGACTACAATGAGCAGTTCTTC. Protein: CASSLPGLDYNEQFF.

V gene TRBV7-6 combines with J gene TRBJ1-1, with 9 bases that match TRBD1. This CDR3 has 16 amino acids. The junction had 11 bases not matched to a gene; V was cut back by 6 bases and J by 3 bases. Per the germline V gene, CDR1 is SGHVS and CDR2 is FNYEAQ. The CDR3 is CASSSPGQGLDTEAFF. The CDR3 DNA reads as TGTGCCAGCAGTTCTCCGGGACAGGGTTTGGACACTGAAGCTTTCTTT.

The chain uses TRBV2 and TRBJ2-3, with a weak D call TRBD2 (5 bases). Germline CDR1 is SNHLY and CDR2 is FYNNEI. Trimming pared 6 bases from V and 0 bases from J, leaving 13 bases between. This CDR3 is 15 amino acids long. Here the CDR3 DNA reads TGTGCCAGCAGCGAGACCGGGATCAGCACAGATACGCAGTATTTT. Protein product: CASSETGISTDTQYF. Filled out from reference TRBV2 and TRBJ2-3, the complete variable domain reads EPEVTQTPSHQVTQMGQEVILRCVPISNHLYFYWYRQILGQKVEFLVSFYNNEISEKSEIFDDQFSVERPDGSNFTLKIRSTKLEDSAMYFCASSETGISTDTQYFGPGTRLTVL.

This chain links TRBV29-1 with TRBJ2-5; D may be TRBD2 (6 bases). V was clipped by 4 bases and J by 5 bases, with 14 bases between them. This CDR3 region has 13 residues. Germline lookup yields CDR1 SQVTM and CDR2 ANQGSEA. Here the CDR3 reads CSVAPGVRETQYF. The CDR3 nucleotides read TGCAGCGTTGCCCCGGGGGTGCGGGAGACCCAGTACTTC.

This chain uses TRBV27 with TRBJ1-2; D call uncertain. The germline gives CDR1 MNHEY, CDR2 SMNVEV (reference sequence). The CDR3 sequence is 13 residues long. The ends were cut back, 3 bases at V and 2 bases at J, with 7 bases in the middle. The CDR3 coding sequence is TGTGCCAGCAGTTTTAGTCGGAACTATGGCTACACCTTC. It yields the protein CASSFSRNYGYTF.

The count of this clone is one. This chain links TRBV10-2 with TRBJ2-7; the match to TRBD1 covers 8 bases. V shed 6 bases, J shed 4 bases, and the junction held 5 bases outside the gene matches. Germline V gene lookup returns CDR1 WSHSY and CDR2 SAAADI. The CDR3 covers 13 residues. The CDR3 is CASRPGQGYEQYF. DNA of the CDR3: TGCGCCAGCAGACCAGGACAGGGTTACGAGCAGTACTTC.

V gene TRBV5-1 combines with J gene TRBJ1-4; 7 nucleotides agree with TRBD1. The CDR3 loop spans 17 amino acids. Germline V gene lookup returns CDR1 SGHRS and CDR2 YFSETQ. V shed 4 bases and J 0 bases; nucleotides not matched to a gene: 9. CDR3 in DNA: TGCGCCAGCAGCGCCAGGACAGGACGTGCAACTAATGAAAAACTGTTTTTT. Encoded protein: CASSARTGRATNEKLFF.

Here the CDR3 reads CASSLGGGTGQPQHF. The CDR3 DNA reads as TGTGCCAGCAGCTTGGGGGGGGGTACGGGTCAGCCCCAGCATTTT. The chain is built from TRBV5-4 and TRBJ1-5; D possibly corresponds to TRBD1 (5 bases). V lost 0 bases to trimming and J lost 6 bases, with 13 bases between them. Germline CDR1 reads SGHNT; CDR2 reads YYREEE (reference sequence). This CDR3 region has 15 residues. Variable domain in full (rest from reference TRBV5-4 and TRBJ1-5): ETGVTQSPTHLIKTRGQQVTLRCSSQSGHNTVSWYQQALGQGPQFIFQYYREEENGRGNFPPRFSGLQFPNYSSELNVNALELDDSALYLCASSLGGGTGQPQHFGDGTRLSIL.

CDR3 region: CASSLPRGGLSNSPLHF. DNA of the CDR3: TGTGCCAGCAGCTTACCCAGAGGGGGCCTTTCTAATTCACCCCTCCACTTT. The rearrangement links TRBV11-2 to TRBJ1-6; 7 bases align to TRBD1. J lost 6 bases, V lost 2 bases, and 10 bases had no gene match. The CDR3 covers 17 residues. Germline V CDR1 and CDR2: SGHAT, FQNNGV.

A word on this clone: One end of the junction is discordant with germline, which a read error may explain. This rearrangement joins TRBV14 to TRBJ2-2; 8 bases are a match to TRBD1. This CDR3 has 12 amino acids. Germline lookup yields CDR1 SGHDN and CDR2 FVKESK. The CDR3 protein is CASSQAQGGLFF. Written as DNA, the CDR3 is TGTGCCAGCAGCCAAGCACAGGGGGGGCTGTTTTTT.

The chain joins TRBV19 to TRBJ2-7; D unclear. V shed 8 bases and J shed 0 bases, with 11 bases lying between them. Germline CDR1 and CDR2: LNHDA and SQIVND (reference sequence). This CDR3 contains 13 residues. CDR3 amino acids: CASGDLSSYEQYF. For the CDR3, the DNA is TGTGCCAGTGGAGACTTAAGCTCCTACGAGCAGTACTTC.

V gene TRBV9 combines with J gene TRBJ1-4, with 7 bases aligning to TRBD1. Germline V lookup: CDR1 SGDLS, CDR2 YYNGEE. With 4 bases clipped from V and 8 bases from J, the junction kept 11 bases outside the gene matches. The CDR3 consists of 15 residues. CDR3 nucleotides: TGTGCCAGCAGCCCCCGGCGACAGGGAGGCGAAAAACTGTTTTTT. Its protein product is CASSPRRQGGEKLFF.

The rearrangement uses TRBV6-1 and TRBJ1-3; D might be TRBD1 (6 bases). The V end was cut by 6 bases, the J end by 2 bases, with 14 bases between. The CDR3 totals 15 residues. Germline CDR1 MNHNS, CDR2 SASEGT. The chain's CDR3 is CASREQGVTGNTIYF. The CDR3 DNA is TGTGCCAGCAGAGAACAGGGTGTGACTGGAAACACCATATATTTT.

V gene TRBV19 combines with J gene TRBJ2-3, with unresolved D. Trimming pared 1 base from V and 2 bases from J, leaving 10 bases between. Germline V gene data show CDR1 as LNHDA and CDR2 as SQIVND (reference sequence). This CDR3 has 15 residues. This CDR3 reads CASSIVAEHTDTQYF. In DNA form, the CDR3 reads TGTGCCAGTAGTATAGTGGCGGAGCACACAGATACGCAGTATTTT.

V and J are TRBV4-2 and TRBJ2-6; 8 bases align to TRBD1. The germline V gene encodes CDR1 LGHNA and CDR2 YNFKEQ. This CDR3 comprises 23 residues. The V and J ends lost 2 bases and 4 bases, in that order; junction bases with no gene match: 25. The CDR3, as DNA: TGTGCCAGCAGCCAATTCCAGCTGGGCCCCGGGGTTCAGGGGGCGCCGGGGGCCAACGTCCTGACTTTC. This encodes CASSQFQLGPGVQGAPGANVLTF.

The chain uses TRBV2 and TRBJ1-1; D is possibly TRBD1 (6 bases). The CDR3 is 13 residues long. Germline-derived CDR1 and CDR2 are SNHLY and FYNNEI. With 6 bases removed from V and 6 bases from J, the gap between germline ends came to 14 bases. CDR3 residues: CASSGGRKAEAFF. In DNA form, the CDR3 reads TGTGCCAGCAGCGGGGGGCGCAAGGCTGAAGCTTTCTTT. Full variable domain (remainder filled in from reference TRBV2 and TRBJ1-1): EPEVTQTPSHQVTQMGQEVILRCVPISNHLYFYWYRQILGQKVEFLVSFYNNEISEKSEIFDDQFSVERPDGSNFTLKIRSTKLEDSAMYFCASSGGRKAEAFFGQGTRLTVV.

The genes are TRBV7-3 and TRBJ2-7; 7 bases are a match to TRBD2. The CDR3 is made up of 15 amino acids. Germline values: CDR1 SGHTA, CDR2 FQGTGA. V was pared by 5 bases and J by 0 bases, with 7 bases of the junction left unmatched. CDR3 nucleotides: TGTGCCAGCAGCCCGTCGGGAGGAGCCTCCTACGAGCAGTACTTC. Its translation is CASSPSGGASYEQYF.

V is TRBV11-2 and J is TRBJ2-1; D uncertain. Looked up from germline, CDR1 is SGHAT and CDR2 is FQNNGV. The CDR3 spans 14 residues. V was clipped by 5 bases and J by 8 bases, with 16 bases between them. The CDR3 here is CASSSSREYDEQFF. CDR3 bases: TGTGCCAGCAGCAGCTCGCGCGAGTATGATGAGCAGTTCTTC.

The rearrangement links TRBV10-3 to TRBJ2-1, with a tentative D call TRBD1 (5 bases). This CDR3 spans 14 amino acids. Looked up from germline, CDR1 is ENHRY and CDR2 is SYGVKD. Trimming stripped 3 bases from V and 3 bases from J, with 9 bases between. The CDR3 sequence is CAISDRAIYNEQFF. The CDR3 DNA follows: TGTGCCATCAGTGACAGGGCGATCTACAATGAGCAGTTCTTC.